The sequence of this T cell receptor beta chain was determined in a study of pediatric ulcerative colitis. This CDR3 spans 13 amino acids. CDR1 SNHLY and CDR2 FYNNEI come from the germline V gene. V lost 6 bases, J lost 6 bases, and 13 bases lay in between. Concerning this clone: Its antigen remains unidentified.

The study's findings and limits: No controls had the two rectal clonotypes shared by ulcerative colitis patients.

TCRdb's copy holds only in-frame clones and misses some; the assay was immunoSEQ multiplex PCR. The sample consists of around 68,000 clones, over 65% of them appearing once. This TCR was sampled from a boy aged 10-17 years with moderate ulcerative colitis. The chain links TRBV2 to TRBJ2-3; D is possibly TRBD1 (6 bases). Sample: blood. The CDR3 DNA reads TGTGCCAGCAGGAAGGACAGTAGGGATACGCAGTATTTT. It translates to CASRKDSRDTQYF.